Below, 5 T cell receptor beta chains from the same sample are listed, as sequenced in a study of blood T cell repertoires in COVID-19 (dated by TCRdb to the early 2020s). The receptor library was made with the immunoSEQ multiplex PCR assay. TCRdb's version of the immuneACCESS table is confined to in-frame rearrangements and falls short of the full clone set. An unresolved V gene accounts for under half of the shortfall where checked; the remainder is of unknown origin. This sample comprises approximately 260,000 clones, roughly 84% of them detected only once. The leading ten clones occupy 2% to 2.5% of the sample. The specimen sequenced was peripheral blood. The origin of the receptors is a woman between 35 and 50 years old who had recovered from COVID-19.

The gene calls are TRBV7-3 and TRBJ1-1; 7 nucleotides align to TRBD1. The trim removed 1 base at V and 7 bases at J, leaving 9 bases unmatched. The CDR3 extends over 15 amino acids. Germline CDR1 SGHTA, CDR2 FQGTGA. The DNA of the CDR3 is TGTGCCAGCAGCTTAATGGCAGGGGGTCCCGGTGAAGCTTTCTTT. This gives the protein CASSLMAGGPGEAFF.

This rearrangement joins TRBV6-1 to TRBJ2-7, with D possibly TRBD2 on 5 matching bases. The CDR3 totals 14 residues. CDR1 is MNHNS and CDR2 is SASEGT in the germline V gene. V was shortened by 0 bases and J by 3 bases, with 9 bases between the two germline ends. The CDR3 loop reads CASSEAPGIYEQYF. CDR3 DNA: TGTGCCAGCAGTGAAGCCCCGGGAATCTACGAGCAGTACTTC.

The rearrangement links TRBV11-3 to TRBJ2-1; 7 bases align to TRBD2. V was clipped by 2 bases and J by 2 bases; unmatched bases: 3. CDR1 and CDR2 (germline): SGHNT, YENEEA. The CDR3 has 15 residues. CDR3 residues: CASSLRGDAYNEQFF. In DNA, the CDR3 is TGTGCCAGCAGCTTACGGGGGGACGCCTACAATGAGCAGTTCTTC.

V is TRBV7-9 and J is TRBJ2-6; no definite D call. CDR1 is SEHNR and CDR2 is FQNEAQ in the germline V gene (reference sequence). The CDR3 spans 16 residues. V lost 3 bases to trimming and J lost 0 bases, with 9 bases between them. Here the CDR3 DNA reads TGTGCCAGCAGCTTTGAACAAATCTCTGGGGCCAACGTCCTGACTTTC. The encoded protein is CASSFEQISGANVLTF.

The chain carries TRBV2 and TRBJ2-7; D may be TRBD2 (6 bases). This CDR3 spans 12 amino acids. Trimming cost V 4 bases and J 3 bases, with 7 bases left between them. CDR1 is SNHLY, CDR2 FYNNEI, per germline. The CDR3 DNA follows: TGTGCCAGCAGTGGGGGGGTCTACGAGCAGTACTTC. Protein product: CASSGGVYEQYF.